The rows below give T cell receptor beta chains drawn from one sample of a study of cytomegalovirus exposure and HLA in healthy donors. Sequencing was performed with immunoSEQ multiplex PCR; in TCRdb, only in-frame clones are kept and a portion is missing. Among 200,000 or so clones listed, 60% to 85% were seen once. Sequencing was performed on PBMCs. The origin of the receptors is a man in his forties or fifties in good health and CMV-seronegative. Each CDR3 is given without its conserved first and last residue. A D gene is named only where the DNA matches it firmly.

D,V,CDR3
TRBD1,TRBV6-6,ASSSGQGTEAF
TRBD1,TRBV7-2,ASSLGTGGFTGELF
NA,TRBV4-1,ASSQARGTYEQY
TRBD1,TRBV27,ASSQDRGAYGYT
NA,TRBV7-9,ASSLSGGPSYEQY
NA,TRBV6-5,ASSYSYYTEAF
TRBD2,TRBV5-4,ASSLVSSGRAGELF
NA,TRBV19,ASSIDRTRLF
NA,TRBV5-1,ASSRQSINTEAF
TRBD1,TRBV9,ASSSTGGKNYGYT
NA,TRBV4-3,ASSQVGGGLGAF
NA,TRBV7-9,ASSFRGSPGANYGYT
NA,TRBV15,ATTSDRGEKLF
TRBD2,TRBV4-1,ASSQIGRGYEQY
NA,TRBV5-8,ASSLSGAYNEQF
TRBD1,TRBV12-5,ASGLAGGETQY
TRBD1,TRBV7-3,ASSQGADTQY
NA,TRBV9,ASSVTTGVKNTGELF
NA,TRBV28,ASIQTGESYNEQF
TRBD2,TRBV4-1,ASSLIRGGADTQY
NA,TRBV21-1,AMRTGGNTEAF
NA,TRBV29-1,SVETRGGFQETQY
TRBD1,TRBV29-1,SGEYRGGYT
NA,TRBV18,ASSLGQTNQETQY
NA,TRBV27,ASSFSSQGFPSPLH
TRBD1,TRBV19,ASSMDRAYGYT
TRBD1,TRBV5-6,ASSLVRGPPGSPLH
TRBD2,TRBV7-9,ASSLIGRGRDNEQF
TRBD2,TRBV5-1,ASSSASGAIEQY
TRBD1,TRBV6-5,ASSFGRGLYEQY
TRBD1,TRBV6-5,ASSYGDRGSRGYT